The source of this T cell receptor beta chain is a study of T cell changes during pregnancy in multiple sclerosis. Only in-frame clones appear in the TCRdb table, and some are missing; sequencing was by immunoSEQ multiplex PCR. This table has around 84,000 clones, approximately 95% appearing once. V lost 0 bases and J lost 8, with 26 bases in between. The CDR3 is 19 residues long. Germline CDR1 reads LGHNA; CDR2 reads YNFKEQ. The TCR originated in a female donor in good health, enrolled as a control in a pregnancy study. The gene calls are TRBV4-2 and TRBJ2-1; D perhaps matches TRBD2 (5 bases). Sequencing was performed on peripheral blood, taken in the second trimester of pregnancy. The CDR3 nucleotides read TGTGCCAGCAGCCAAGATCTGGTCCTAGCCGGCAAGGAATTCGATGAGCAGTTCTTC. Translation: CASSQDLVLAGKEFDEQFF.